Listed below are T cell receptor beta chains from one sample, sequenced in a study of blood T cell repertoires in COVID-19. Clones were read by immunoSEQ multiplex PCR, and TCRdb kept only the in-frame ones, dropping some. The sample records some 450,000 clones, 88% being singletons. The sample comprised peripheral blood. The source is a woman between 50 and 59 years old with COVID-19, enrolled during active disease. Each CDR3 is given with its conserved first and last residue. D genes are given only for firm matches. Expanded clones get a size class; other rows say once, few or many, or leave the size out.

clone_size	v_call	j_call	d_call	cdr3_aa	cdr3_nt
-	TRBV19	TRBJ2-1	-	CASSNQGGSEQFF	TGTGCCAGTAGTAATCAAGGGGGTAGTGAGCAGTTCTTC
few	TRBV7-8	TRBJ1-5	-	CASRAQGHNQPQHF	TGTGCCAGCAGAGCCCAGGGACATAATCAGCCCCAGCATTTT
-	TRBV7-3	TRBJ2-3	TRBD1	CASSPAADRARDTQYF	TGTGCCAGCAGCCCAGCAGCGGACAGGGCGCGAGATACGCAGTATTTT
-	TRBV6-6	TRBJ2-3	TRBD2	CASSFSGGARRDTQYF	TGTGCCAGCAGTTTTAGCGGGGGGGCCCGCCGAGATACGCAGTATTTT
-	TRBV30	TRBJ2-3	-	CAWSVWTVTDTQYF	TGTGCCTGGAGTGTGTGGACAGTCACAGATACGCAGTATTTT
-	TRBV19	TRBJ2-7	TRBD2	CASSIGMSGIYEQYF	TGTGCCAGTAGTATTGGGATGAGCGGGATCTACGAGCAGTACTTC
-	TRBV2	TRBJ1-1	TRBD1	CARAQGSTEAFF	TGTGCCAGGGCACAGGGGAGCACTGAAGCTTTCTTT
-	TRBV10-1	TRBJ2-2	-	CASSAAGNTGELFF	TGCGCCAGCAGTGCTGCGGGGAACACCGGGGAGCTGTTTTTT
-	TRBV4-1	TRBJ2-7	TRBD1	CASSLGQGSYEQYF	TGCGCCAGCAGCCTCGGACAGGGCTCCTACGAGCAGTACTTC
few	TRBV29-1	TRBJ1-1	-	CSAQTGLGEAFF	TGCAGCGCCCAAACAGGGTTGGGGGAAGCTTTCTTT
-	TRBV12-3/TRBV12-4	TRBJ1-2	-	CASSLGGGYTF	TGTGCCAGCAGTCTGGGAGGTGGCTACACCTTC
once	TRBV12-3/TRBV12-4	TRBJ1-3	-	CASSSGAGNTIYF	TGTGCCAGCAGTTCGGGGGCTGGAAACACCATATATTTT
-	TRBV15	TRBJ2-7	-	CATSRVGSHEQYF	TGTGCCACCAGCAGAGTGGGCAGTCACGAGCAGTACTTC
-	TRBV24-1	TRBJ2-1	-	CATSDRAYNEQFF	TGTGCCACCAGTGATCGGGCCTACAATGAGCAGTTCTTC
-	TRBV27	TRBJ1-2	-	CASRGGGNYGYTF	TGTGCCAGCAGGGGAGGGGGTAACTATGGCTACACCTTC
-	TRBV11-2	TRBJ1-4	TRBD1	CASSQDRGGYEKLFF	TGTGCCAGCAGCCAGGACAGGGGAGGATATGAAAAACTGTTTTTT
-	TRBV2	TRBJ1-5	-	CASKREGGQPQHF	TGTGCCAGCAAGCGTGAGGGCGGGCAGCCCCAGCATTTT
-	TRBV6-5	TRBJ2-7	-	CASSSPIAGSTYEQYF	TGTGCCAGCAGTTCCCCGATTGCGGGGTCCACCTACGAGCAGTACTTC
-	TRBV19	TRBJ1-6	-	CASSIGGSDSPLHF	TGTGCCAGTAGTATAGGAGGTTCTGATTCACCCCTCCACTTT
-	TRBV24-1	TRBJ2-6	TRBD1	CATSDAQGAGANVLTF	TGTGCCACCAGTGACGCCCAGGGGGCTGGGGCCAACGTCCTGACTTTC
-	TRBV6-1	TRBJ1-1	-	CASSEGTSRRTEAFF	TGTGCCAGCAGTGAAGGGACCTCCAGGAGGACTGAAGCTTTCTTT
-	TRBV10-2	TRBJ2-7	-	CAGGPGSYEQYF	TGCGCCGGAGGACCTGGAAGCTACGAGCAGTACTTC
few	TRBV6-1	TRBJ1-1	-	CASSEEDTNTEAFF	TGTGCCAGCAGTGAAGAGGACACCAACACTGAAGCTTTCTTT
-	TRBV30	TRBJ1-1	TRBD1	CAWSTGARTEAFF	TGTGCCTGGAGTACAGGGGCCCGGACTGAAGCTTTCTTT
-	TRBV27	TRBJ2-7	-	CASSLGGRAYEQYF	TGTGCCAGCAGTTTAGGCGGGCGAGCCTACGAGCAGTACTTC
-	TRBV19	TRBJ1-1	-	CASSPRRQVNTEAFF	TGTGCCAGTAGTCCGAGGAGACAGGTGAACACTGAAGCTTTCTTT
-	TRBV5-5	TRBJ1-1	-	CASSPETGTDAFF	TGTGCCAGCAGCCCGGAAACAGGGACGGATGCTTTCTTT
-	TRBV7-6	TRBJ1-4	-	CASSPTRRGEKLFF	TGTGCCAGCAGCCCGACAAGAAGGGGCGAAAAACTGTTTTTT